Listed here are 3 T cell receptor beta chains from one sample, sequenced in a study of T cells in Graves' hyperthyroidism and ophthalmopathy. RNA transcripts yielded amplified TCR beta CDR3 regions. Carried out on the TCR CDR3, a first-round RT-PCR used the HTBI primer set. MiXCR, run by TCRdb on the multiplex PCR reads, gives a single entry per CDR3 protein. Of approximately 600,000 distinct CDR3 sequences in the sample, approximately 13% were seen once. The sequenced sample consisted of blood. These receptors came from a woman aged 25-40 years with Graves' hyperthyroidism that later progressed to Graves' ophthalmopathy.

This clonotype occurred many times. This CDR3 is CASSLSGQGREQYF. CDR3 nucleotide sequence: TGTGCCAGCAGTTTATCGGGACAGGGCCGCGAGCAGTACTTC. The chain carries TRBV28 and TRBJ2-7; TRBD1 matches at 9 bases. V lost 1 base, J lost 6 bases, and 4 bases stayed unmatched. The CDR3 has 14 amino acids. The germline V gene has CDR1 MDHEN and CDR2 SYDVKM.

This clonotype was picked up a small number of times. This chain uses TRBV5-4 with TRBJ1-1; D unclear. This CDR3 is built from 15 residues. Germline CDR1 SGHNT, CDR2 YYREEE (reference sequence). Between the trimmed V and J ends, which lost 0 bases and 0 bases, there was a span of 9 bases. This CDR3 is CASSLAPSMNTEAFF. The CDR3 DNA sequence: TGTGCCAGCAGCTTGGCTCCCAGCATGAACACTGAAGCTTTCTTT.

V usage is TRBV6-2 or TRBV6-3 and J usage is TRBJ2-1; D remains unclear. CDR3 length equals 14 residues. Trimming left V 6 bases short and J 4 bases short, with 13 bases between. The germline V gene encodes CDR1 MNHEY and CDR2 SVGEGT. The CDR3 protein is CASRRALEYNEQFF. The CDR3 DNA follows: TGTGCCAGCAGGCGAGCTCTTGAATACAATGAGCAGTTCTTC.